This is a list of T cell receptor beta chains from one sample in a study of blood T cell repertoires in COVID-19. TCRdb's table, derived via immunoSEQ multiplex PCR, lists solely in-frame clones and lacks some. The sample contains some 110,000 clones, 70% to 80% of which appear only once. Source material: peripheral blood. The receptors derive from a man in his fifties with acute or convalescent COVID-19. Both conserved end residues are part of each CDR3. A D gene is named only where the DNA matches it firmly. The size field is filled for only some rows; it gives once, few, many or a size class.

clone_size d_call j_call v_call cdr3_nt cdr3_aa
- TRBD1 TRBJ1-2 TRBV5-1 TGCGCCAGCAGCGGCGGACAGGGGGCCAACTATGGCTACACCTTC CASSGGQGANYGYTF
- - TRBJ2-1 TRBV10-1 TGCGCCAAATGTTTGGGGCAGGGGAATGAGCAGTTCTTC CAKCLGQGNEQFF
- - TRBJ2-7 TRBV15 TGTGCCACCAGCAGAGAGGGGGCCCTATCCTACGAGCAGTACTTC CATSREGALSYEQYF
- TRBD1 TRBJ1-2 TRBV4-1 TGCGCCAGCAGCGATATAGGGGGCGGACGAAACTATGGCTACACCTTC CASSDIGGGRNYGYTF
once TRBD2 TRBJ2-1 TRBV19 TGTGCCAGTAGTACTAGCGGGGGGGATGAGCAGTTCTTC CASSTSGGDEQFF
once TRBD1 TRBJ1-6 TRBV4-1 TGCGCCAGCAGCCAGGACAGGGACGATAATTCACCCCTCCACTTT CASSQDRDDNSPLHF
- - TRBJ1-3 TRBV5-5 TGTGCCAGCAGCTTGGGGGGCCTCTCTGGAAACACCATATATTTT CASSLGGLSGNTIYF
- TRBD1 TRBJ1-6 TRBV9 TGTGCCAGCAGCGTATGGGGACAGGGGGATTCACCCCTCCACTTT CASSVWGQGDSPLHF
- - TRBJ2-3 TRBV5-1 TGCGCCAGCAGCTTGGGACTAGTGGGGGTAACAGATACGCAGTATTTT CASSLGLVGVTDTQYF
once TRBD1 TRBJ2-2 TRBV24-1 TGTGCCACCAGTGATCCCGGGACAGGGGAGTCCGGGGAGCTGTTTTTT CATSDPGTGESGELFF
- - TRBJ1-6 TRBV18 TGTGCCAGCTCACCAATACACCTTAATTCACCCCTCCACTTT CASSPIHLNSPLHF
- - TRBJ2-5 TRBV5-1 TGCGCCAGCAGCTTGGACGGTAGTCAAGAGACCCAGTACTTC CASSLDGSQETQYF
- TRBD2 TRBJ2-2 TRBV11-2 TGTGCCAGCAGACCGGGGGGGTATGACGGGGAGCTGTTTTTT CASRPGGYDGELFF
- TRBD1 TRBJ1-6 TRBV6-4 TGTGCCAGCAGTCTATCCGGGACAGGCCTTTCACCCCTCCACTTT CASSLSGTGLSPLHF
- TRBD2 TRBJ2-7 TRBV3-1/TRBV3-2 TGTGCCAGCAGCCAAGATCTAGCGGGCGAGCAGTACTTC CASSQDLAGEQYF